This passage covers 25 T cell receptor beta chains from one sample sequenced in a study of blood T cell repertoires in COVID-19. Profiled with immunoSEQ multiplex PCR; TCRdb holds only in-frame clones, not every one. Among roughly 68,000 clones listed, approximately 90% were seen once. The sample consisted of PBMCs or T cells enriched from blood (not recorded which). These receptors were collected from a woman between 40 and 55 years old who had recovered from COVID-19.

CDR3 nucleotides: TGTGCCAGCAGCCGACTAGCGGGAAGGTGGGGCACAGATACGCAGTATTTT. It is translated as CASSRLAGRWGTDTQYF. The chain recombines TRBV5-4 with TRBJ2-3; 11 bases are shared with TRBD2. After removal of 4 bases from V and 1 base from J, the junction contained 8 bases not matched to a gene. CDR1 and CDR2 (germline): SGHNT, YYREEE (reference sequence). The CDR3 is 17 residues long.

This sequence joins TRBV10-2 and TRBJ2-3, with 7 bases aligning to TRBD1. Trimming at V came to 0 bases and at J to 2 bases, leaving 2 bases not matched to a gene. CDR3 length equals 15 residues. Germline V lookup: CDR1 WSHSY, CDR2 SAAADI. CDR3 region: CASSESTGSTDTQYF. The CDR3 DNA reads as TGCGCCAGCAGTGAGTCGACAGGGTCCACAGATACGCAGTATTTT.

The V gene is TRBV21-1, the J gene TRBJ1-5; the table gives TRBD1 as D, unverified against the DNA. TRBV21-1 is classified as a pseudogene. This CDR3 spans 17 amino acids. In DNA form, the CDR3 reads TGTGCCAGCAGCAAACCCCCAGACAGGGGGCAGGCTCAGCCCCAGCATTTT. Protein product: CASSKPPDRGQAQPQHF.

The J gene is TRBJ2-7, the V gene TRBV3-1 (or the pseudogene TRBV3-2), with 8 nucleotides matching TRBD2. CDR3 length: 15 amino acids. J gave up 0 bases and V 4 bases, and 5 bases lay outside the gene matches. Germline loops: CDR1 LGHDT, CDR2 YNNKEL (reference sequence). The CDR3: CASSPQRGSSYEQYF. The CDR3 DNA is TGTGCCAGCAGCCCCCAGCGGGGGAGCTCCTACGAGCAGTACTTC.

The chain has TRBV7-2 and TRBJ2-7, with D possibly being TRBD2 (6 bases). The CDR3 extends over 14 amino acids. V lost 3 bases to trimming and J lost 2 bases, with 11 bases between them. Germline-derived CDR1 and CDR2 are SGHTA and FQGNSA. The CDR3 DNA reads TGTGCCAGCAGCTTCCCGGGGGTTGCCTACGAGCAGTACTTC. Encoded protein: CASSFPGVAYEQYF.

The chain is built from TRBV4-1 and TRBJ2-4, with 11 bases lining up with TRBD2. Germline CDR1 MGHRA, CDR2 YSYEKL. J was trimmed by 6 bases and V by 0 bases; bases with no gene match: 7. The CDR3 contains 17 residues. The CDR3 region is CASSQESTSGGANIQYF. The CDR3 DNA sequence: TGCGCCAGCAGCCAAGAGTCCACTAGCGGGGGCGCAAACATTCAGTACTTC.

This rearrangement joins TRBV4-1 to TRBJ1-1, with D possibly being TRBD1 (5 bases). The V end was cut by 0 bases, the J end by 0 bases, with 11 bases between. The CDR3 totals 16 residues. Germline values: CDR1 MGHRA, CDR2 YSYEKL. The DNA for the CDR3 is TGCGCCAGCAGCCAAGAGATAACAGGAATGAACACTGAAGCTTTCTTT. It specifies CASSQEITGMNTEAFF.

The V call is TRBV13, the J call TRBJ2-7; D is perhaps TRBD2 (5 bases). Trimming took 6 bases from V and 3 from J, leaving 9 bases between them. This CDR3 comprises 12 residues. Germline V gives CDR1 PRHDT, CDR2 FYEKMQ (reference sequence). CDR3 coding DNA: TGTGCCAGCAGGCGTGAGGGCTACGAGCAGTACTTC. It translates to CASRREGYEQYF. Full variable domain (outside the CDR3, taken from reference TRBV13 and TRBJ2-7): AAGVIQSPRHLIKEKRETATLKCYPIPRHDTVYWYQQGPGQDPQFLISFYEKMQSDKGSIPDRFSAQQFSDYHSELNMSSLELGDSALYFCASRREGYEQYFGPGTRLTVT.

The rearrangement uses TRBV6-5 and TRBJ1-5; D is unclear. Germline lookup yields CDR1 MNHEY and CDR2 SVGAGI. V lost 2 bases and J 12 bases, leaving 8 bases between the germline ends. CDR3 length: 11 amino acids. CDR3 loop: CASSYEGIQHF. The CDR3 coding sequence is TGTGCCAGCAGTTACGAGGGAATCCAGCATTTT.

The gene calls are TRBV15 and TRBJ2-3; 8 bases are shared with TRBD2. Germline loops: CDR1 LNHNV, CDR2 YYDKDF (reference sequence). The length of the CDR3 is 16 residues. Trimming cost V 0 bases and J 2 bases; bases outside gene matches: 4. CDR3 amino acids: CATSRDTSGPTDTQYF. CDR3 DNA sequence: TGTGCCACCAGCAGAGATACTAGCGGTCCCACAGATACGCAGTATTTT.

The chain carries TRBV19 and TRBJ2-1; 8 nucleotides align to TRBD2. The CDR3 is 14 amino acids. V gave up 7 bases and J gave up 6 bases; unmatched junction bases: 8. Germline V gene data show CDR1 as LNHDA and CDR2 as SQIVND (reference sequence). The DNA for the CDR3 is TGTGCCAGTACCCCGGGGGGGACTTTCAATGAGCAGTTCTTC. Its protein is CASTPGGTFNEQFF. Supplemented by reference TRBV19 and TRBJ2-1, the full variable domain reads DGGITQSPKYLFRKEGQNVTLSCEQNLNHDAMYWYRQDPGQGLRLIYYSQIVNDFQKGDIAEGYSVSREKKESFPLTVTSAQKNPTAFYLCASTPGGTFNEQFFGPGTRLTVL.

This clone was seen only a few times. The gene calls are TRBV21-1 and TRBJ1-6; TRBD1 is the table's D call and was not checked against the DNA. TRBV21-1 is flagged as a pseudogene. The CDR3 contains 19 residues. The CDR3 region is CASSKELSRAESYNSPLHF. As DNA, the CDR3 is TGTGCCAGCAGCAAAGAGCTGAGCAGGGCGGAGTCCTATAATTCACCCCTCCACTTT.

The V and J genes are TRBV18 and TRBJ1-2, with D hard to call. Germline values: CDR1 KGHSH, CDR2 LQKENI. Deletions cut 6 bases from V and 0 bases from J, with 11 bases between. The CDR3 is made up of 14 amino acids. The CDR3, as DNA: TGTGCCAGCTCCCCCCCGTCGGCTAACTATGGCTACACCTTC. Amino acids: CASSPPSANYGYTF.

The chain employs TRBV28 and TRBJ1-4; 7 nucleotides agree with TRBD1. From germline, CDR1 is MDHEN and CDR2 SYDVKM. J lost 3 bases, V lost 6 bases, and 4 bases had no gene match. The CDR3 covers 14 residues. The CDR3 region has the DNA TGTGCCAGCAGCCGACAGGGTTCTAATGAAAAACTGTTTTTT. Translating it yields CASSRQGSNEKLFF.

The chain joins TRBV20-1 to TRBJ2-7; possible D gene TRBD2, 5 bases. Trimming shortened V by 7 bases and J by 3 bases, and 10 bases separated the two germline ends. The length of the CDR3 is 11 residues. Germline V gene lookup returns CDR1 DFQATT and CDR2 SNEGSKA (reference sequence). The CDR3 DNA follows: TGCAGTGGAACGGAGGACTACGAGCAGTACTTC. It yields the protein CSGTEDYEQYF.

V and J are TRBV10-2 and TRBJ2-2; 10 nucleotides match TRBD2. From germline, CDR1 is WSHSY and CDR2 SAAADI. This CDR3 spans 17 amino acids. Germline trimming cut 2 bases from V and 2 bases from J; bases unmatched to any gene: 5. CDR3 sequence (DNA): TGCGCCAGCAGTGAGATTCTAGCGGGGGTCAACACCGGGGAGCTGTTTTTT. As protein: CASSEILAGVNTGELFF.

J is TRBJ2-7 and V is TRBV7-9; perhaps TRBD2 as D (5 bases). This CDR3 comprises 15 residues. Germline loops: CDR1 SEHNR, CDR2 FQNEAQ (reference sequence). V gave up 10 bases and J gave up 4 bases, with 23 bases separating them. This chain's CDR3 is CATTIGIPGQYEQYF. The CDR3 DNA follows: TGTGCCACCACTATCGGGATCCCTGGCCAGTACGAGCAGTACTTC.

The rearrangement uses TRBV5-6 and TRBJ1-2; 9 bases fit TRBD1. This CDR3 region has 13 residues. Germline V gives CDR1 SGHDT, CDR2 YYEEEE. The J segment lost 7 bases and the V segment lost 4 bases, leaving 5 bases of the junction unmatched. In DNA, the CDR3 is TGTGCCAGCAGCCCGCTGGGACAGGGTGGCTACACCTTC. Residues: CASSPLGQGGYTF.

This clone was counted once. V usage is TRBV9 and J usage is TRBJ1-1; 8 nucleotides match TRBD1. The J segment lost 5 bases and the V segment lost 4 bases, leaving 10 bases of the junction unmatched. The CDR3 has 15 residues. The germline gives CDR1 SGDLS, CDR2 YYNGEE. The CDR3 sequence is CASSLLGQEDTEAFF. The CDR3 nucleotides are TGTGCCAGCAGCCTACTGGGACAGGAGGATACTGAAGCTTTCTTT.

The chain has TRBV6-5 and TRBJ2-2, with D tentatively TRBD1 (6 bases). Trimming removed 8 bases from V and 8 bases from J, with 15 bases in between. This CDR3 contains 13 residues. The germline CDR1 and CDR2 sequences are MNHEY and SVGAGI. CDR3 DNA: TGTGCCAGCTTACGGGCAGGGGCAGGGGAGCTGTTTTTT. Its translation is CASLRAGAGELFF.

This rearrangement joins TRBV6-5 to TRBJ1-2; TRBD1 might be the D (5 bases). V dropped 8 bases and J dropped 2 bases, with 18 bases sitting between them. The germline V gene has CDR1 MNHEY and CDR2 SVGAGI. The CDR3 has 15 amino acids. The CDR3 DNA follows: TGTGCCAGCTCCCTTCGAGACAGTACAAACTATGGCTACACCTTC. This gives the protein CASSLRDSTNYGYTF.

This clone was seen a single time. CDR3 coding DNA: TGTGCCAGCAGTGAAGGAAGGGGCCAAGAGACCCAGTACTTC. It specifies CASSEGRGQETQYF. This chain connects TRBV2 to TRBJ2-5; TRBD1 might be the D (5 bases). The CDR3 covers 14 residues. With 1 base removed from V and 1 base from J, the gap between germline ends came to 7 bases. CDR1 and CDR2 (germline): SNHLY, FYNNEI.

This CDR3 reads CASSLYRDRAPGELFF. In nucleotides, the CDR3 is TGTGCCAGCAGCTTGTACCGGGACAGGGCTCCCGGGGAGCTGTTTTTT. J is TRBJ2-2 and V is TRBV11-1; 9 bases are shared with TRBD1. This CDR3 is 16 amino acids long. Per the germline V gene, CDR1 is SGHAT and CDR2 is FQDESV (reference sequence). V lost 3 bases, J lost 6 bases, and 8 bases stayed unmatched.

This rearrangement joins TRBV2 to TRBJ1-3; the D gene is possibly TRBD1 (5 bases). V lost 3 bases to trimming and J lost 2 bases, with 11 bases between them. Germline V CDR1 and CDR2: SNHLY, FYNNEI. The CDR3 spans 15 residues. CDR3 sequence (DNA): TGTGCCAGCAGTGAGCGAACAGGCGCTGGAAACACCATATATTTT. Protein product: CASSERTGAGNTIYF.

The rearrangement joins TRBV18 to TRBJ2-7; 8 bases are a match to TRBD1. CDR3 size: 16 residues. The trim removed 2 bases at V and 4 bases at J, leaving 10 bases unmatched. CDR1 KGHSH and CDR2 LQKENI come from the germline V gene. CDR3 nucleotide sequence: TGTGCCAGCTCACCAAAGGCGAGACAGGGGATTTACGAGCAGTACTTC. Residues: CASSPKARQGIYEQYF.